The rows below give T cell receptor beta chains drawn from one sample of a study of cytomegalovirus exposure and HLA in healthy donors. The assay was immunoSEQ multiplex PCR, and TCRdb's table has in-frame clones only and misses some. The sample includes roughly 150,000 clones, around 79% of them seen just once. The specimen was PBMCs. The receptors come from a young man in good health and CMV-seropositive. Both conserved end residues are part of each CDR3. Each record gives: V gene, clone size, J gene, D gene, CDR3 DNA, CDR3 protein. The D gene is left open where the match is weak. Not all rows give a size; the values are once, few, many and, for expanded clones, a class.

TRBV4-1	NA	TRBJ1-4	TRBD1	TGCGCCAGCAAGACCCCAGGGACAGGGGGAGAAAAACTGTTTTTT	CASKTPGTGGEKLFF
TRBV7-2	once	TRBJ2-3	NA	TGTGCCAGCAGCTTGATTTTCACCGCGGATACGCAGTATTTT	CASSLIFTADTQYF
TRBV15	NA	TRBJ2-1	TRBD2	TGTGCCACCAGCAATCAACTAGCGGAGGGAAATGAGCAGTTCTTC	CATSNQLAEGNEQFF
TRBV11-3	NA	TRBJ2-4	TRBD1	TGTGCCAGCAGCCACAGGGGTTCTGGAAACATTCAGTACTTC	CASSHRGSGNIQYF
TRBV6-1	NA	TRBJ1-4	TRBD1	TGTGCCAGCGGACCGGGACAGGGGTATGAAAAACTGTTTTTT	CASGPGQGYEKLFF
TRBV12-5	once	TRBJ2-3	TRBD2	TGTGCTAGTGGTTTCCGAAGACTAGCGGGCAGCACAGATACGCAGTATTTT	CASGFRRLAGSTDTQYF
TRBV15	NA	TRBJ2-5	TRBD2	TGTGCCACCAGCCGACGACTAGCATGGCAAGAGACCCAGTACTTC	CATSRRLAWQETQYF
TRBV19	NA	TRBJ1-1	NA	TGTGCCAGTAGTAGTGCGTCGGGGAAGGCTGAAGCTTTCTTT	CASSSASGKAEAFF
TRBV5-4	NA	TRBJ2-3	TRBD1	TGTGCCAGCAGCCGGACAGGGGGTAGAGATACGCAGTATTTT	CASSRTGGRDTQYF
TRBV6-1	NA	TRBJ1-1	NA	TGTGCCAGCAGGGACACTGTGAACACTGAAGCTTTCTTT	CASRDTVNTEAFF
TRBV5-1	few	TRBJ2-5	NA	TGCGCCAGCAGCTTCCAGGGGGAGACCCAGTACTTC	CASSFQGETQYF
TRBV4-3	NA	TRBJ1-2	TRBD1	TGCGCCAGCAGCCAAGAGTTCGGGACAGGGGCCTATGGCTACACCTTC	CASSQEFGTGAYGYTF
TRBV15	NA	TRBJ1-4	NA	TGTGCCACCAGCAGAGTATCGGGAATTAATGAAAAACTGTTTTTT	CATSRVSGINEKLFF
TRBV5-1	NA	TRBJ1-6	TRBD1	TGCGCCAGCAGCTTAGGGACAGATTCTTCATTTTCACCCCTCCACTTT	CASSLGTDSSFSPLHF
TRBV4-1	NA	TRBJ2-7	NA	TGCGCCAGCAGCCAAGAGATGGGGGCCTTTATCTACGAGCAGTACTTC	CASSQEMGAFIYEQYF
TRBV5-1	NA	TRBJ1-1	NA	TGCGCCAGCAGCTTGGGCTGGATACAGGGTAATACTGAAGCTTTCTTT	CASSLGWIQGNTEAFF
TRBV28	NA	TRBJ1-3	TRBD1	TGTGCCAGCCGTACAGGGGGCGATGGAAACACCATATATTTT	CASRTGGDGNTIYF
TRBV2	NA	TRBJ2-5	TRBD1	TGTGCCAGCAACAGGGGAGAGACCCAGTACTTC	CASNRGETQYF
TRBV7-8	NA	TRBJ2-1	TRBD2	TGTGCCAGCAGTCGGAGCGGGGGGGCCGAAAATGAGCAGTTCTTC	CASSRSGGAENEQFF
TRBV4-2	NA	TRBJ2-7	NA	TGTGCCAGCAGCCAAGTTTCAGGGGAAAGCTACGAGCAGTACTTC	CASSQVSGESYEQYF
TRBV5-4	NA	TRBJ2-5	TRBD2	TGTGCCAGCAGCTTGAGAAGCGGGGCCCAAGAGACCCAGTACTTC	CASSLRSGAQETQYF
TRBV7-2	NA	TRBJ1-3	NA	TGTGCCAGCAGCCTTAGATGGGGAAACACCATATATTTT	CASSLRWGNTIYF
TRBV5-1	NA	TRBJ1-1	TRBD1	TGCGCCAGCAGCTTATACGCAGGGGGCACTGAAGCTTTCTTT	CASSLYAGGTEAFF
TRBV2	few	TRBJ2-1	TRBD1	TGTGCCAGCAGCCGACAGGGGGATTCCTACAATGAGCAGTTCTTC	CASSRQGDSYNEQFF
TRBV7-6	few	TRBJ1-6	NA	TGTGCCAGTGGACAGAACCTTGGTTCACCCCTCCACTTT	CASGQNLGSPLHF
TRBV28	NA	TRBJ1-4	TRBD1	TGTGCCAGCAGCCCGGGACAGGGAGCTAATGAAAAACTGTTTTTT	CASSPGQGANEKLFF
TRBV6-1	NA	TRBJ1-4	TRBD1	TGTGCCAGCAGTGAAAATGACAGGGATCCACCTAATGAAAAACTGTTTTTT	CASSENDRDPPNEKLFF
TRBV29-1	few	TRBJ2-1	NA	TGCAGCGTCGCCTCTAGTAATGAGCAGTTCTTC	CSVASSNEQFF
TRBV2	once	TRBJ2-1	TRBD1	TGTGCCAGCAAAACAATTACAGGGGAGCGATCCTACAATGAGCAGTTCTTC	CASKTITGERSYNEQFF
TRBV27	NA	TRBJ2-7	NA	TGTGCCAGCAGTTTAGACGGGAAATACCTCGAGCAGTACTTC	CASSLDGKYLEQYF
TRBV28	few	TRBJ2-7	TRBD1	TGTGCCAGCAGTAGACAGGGGGGCATAGGCGAGCAGTACTTC	CASSRQGGIGEQYF
TRBV18	few	TRBJ1-1	NA	TGTGCCAGCCGTAGAGACAGGTCTGACACTGAAGCTTTCTTT	CASRRDRSDTEAFF
TRBV7-8	NA	TRBJ1-5	NA	TGTGCCAGCAGCTTTTATAACAATCAGCCCCAGCATTTT	CASSFYNNQPQHF
TRBV7-9	few	TRBJ2-7	TRBD1	TGTGCCAGCAGTCAAACAGGGGACGAGCAGTACTTC	CASSQTGDEQYF
TRBV18	NA	TRBJ2-1	NA	TGTGCCAGCTCACCACAACTTTACCAGGACAGGCGGGACGAGCAGTTCTTC	CASSPQLYQDRRDEQFF
TRBV6-5	NA	TRBJ2-1	NA	TGTGCCAGCAGTTTAACTCGGAGAGGGAATGAGCAGTTCTTC	CASSLTRRGNEQFF
TRBV7-2	NA	TRBJ1-1	NA	TGTGCCAGCAGCTTAGGAGGGTCAGGGGTTAGCACTGAAGCTTTCTTT	CASSLGGSGVSTEAFF
TRBV6-5	NA	TRBJ2-7	TRBD1	TGTGCCAGCAGTGGGCCGGGGACAGAAAGCTACGAGCAGTACTTC	CASSGPGTESYEQYF
TRBV7-7	once	TRBJ2-5	TRBD1	TGTGCCAGCAGCTTAGAGGACAGGGGAGAGACCCAGTACTTC	CASSLEDRGETQYF
TRBV28	NA	TRBJ1-2	NA	TGTGCCAGCAGTTCCCCTTGGGAGGGGGTCGGTTTGAACTATGGCTACACCTTC	CASSSPWEGVGLNYGYTF
TRBV5-4	once	TRBJ2-5	NA	TGTGCCAGCAGCTTACTAGCTTTGAGAGAGACCCAGTACTTC	CASSLLALRETQYF